This TCR beta chain was identified in a study of early T cells in non-severe SARS-CoV-2 infection. CDR1 and CDR2 (germline): MNHNY, SVGAGI (reference sequence). Trimming left V 8 bases short and J 2 bases short, with 9 bases between. This CDR3 spans 12 amino acids. One entry per CDR3 protein, called by TCRdb with MiXCR from the 5' RACE reads. The table lists over 20,000 distinct CDR3 sequences, less than 5% of them singletons, with roughly 5.2% in the top ten. Judged by abundance, this clonotype is medium-sized (0.01 to 0.1%). Source material: whole blood. The sequence came from an adult who was a healthcare worker with PCR-confirmed SARS-CoV-2 infection or an uninfected control (not recorded which). The rearrangement uses TRBV6-6 and TRBJ1-2; D is possibly TRBD1 (5 bases). The CDR3 loop reads CASEGENYGYTF. Here the CDR3 DNA reads TGTGCCAGCGAAGGGGAGAACTATGGCTACACCTTC.